This is a list of T cell receptor beta chains from one sample in a study of vaccination effects on CD4 cells after COVID-19. The table came from immunoSEQ multiplex PCR; TCRdb's copy has only in-frame clones and leaves some out. The table includes fewer than 15,000 clones, just under 75% detected once. For these receptors, no antigen is known. The sequences come from CD4+ T cells from PBMCs cultured with HCoV-NL63 spike peptides, collected after COVID-19 vaccination. These receptor sequences come from a human donor who had a prior SARS-CoV-2 infection. Each CDR3 is given with its conserved first and last residue. D genes are given only for firm matches. Clone size is stated in some rows and not others, as once, few, many or a class when expanded.

TRBJ2-1 | - | - | TRBV7-2 | CASSSRQALRSYNEQFF | TGTGCCAGCAGCTCCCGACAGGCACTAAGGTCCTACAATGAGCAGTTCTTC
TRBJ2-4 | TRBD1 | - | TRBV5-6 | CASSLAQDRGHDIQYF | TGTGCCAGCAGCTTGGCCCAGGACAGGGGGCATGACATTCAGTACTTC
TRBJ1-1 | - | - | TRBV2 | CASGSNEAFF | TGTGCCAGCGGTAGTAATGAAGCTTTCTTT
TRBJ1-6 | - | few | TRBV3-1/TRBV3-2 | CASSQGLTNSPLHF | TGTGCCAGCAGTCAGGGACTTACTAATTCACCCCTCCACTTT
TRBJ1-1 | - | once | TRBV28 | CASSLNPRMNTEAFF | TGTGCCAGCAGTCTAAACCCCAGGATGAACACTGAAGCTTTCTTT
TRBJ1-5 | - | - | TRBV10-3 | CAISDQILQPQHF | TGTGCCATCAGTGACCAGATTCTCCAGCCCCAGCATTTT
TRBJ1-5 | - | once | TRBV6-6 | CASSPTRETYQPQHF | TGTGCCAGCAGTCCAACGAGGGAGACCTATCAGCCCCAGCATTTT
TRBJ2-4 | - | - | TRBV4-1 | CASSPQDGRAAGGKNIQYF | TGCGCCAGCAGCCCCCAAGACGGTCGCGCGGCAGGCGGAAAAAACATTCAGTACTTC
TRBJ2-7 | TRBD2 | - | TRBV5-4 | CASSAGTSMGYEQYF | TGTGCCAGCAGCGCCGGGACTAGCATGGGATACGAGCAGTACTTC
TRBJ1-5 | - | - | TRBV19 | CATSQTYSNQPQHF | TGTGCCACCTCCCAGACTTATAGCAATCAGCCCCAGCATTTT
TRBJ2-5 | TRBD1 | - | TRBV23-1 | CASSQSRGQQYQETQYF | TGCGCCAGCAGTCAATCGAGGGGACAGCAGTACCAAGAGACCCAGTACTTC
TRBJ1-1 | TRBD1 | - | TRBV9 | CASSSGQGTEAFF | TGTGCCAGCAGCTCGGGACAGGGCACTGAAGCTTTCTTT
TRBJ2-3 | - | - | TRBV18 | CASSSAVTSTDTQYF | TGTGCCAGCTCATCGGCGGTTACTAGCACAGATACGCAGTATTTT
TRBJ2-3 | - | - | TRBV15 | CATSGLTGPDTQYF | TGTGCCACCAGCGGGCTGACGGGCCCAGATACGCAGTATTTT
TRBJ2-7 | - | - | TRBV29-1 | CSVGTGYEQYF | TGCAGCGTAGGGACCGGTTACGAGCAGTACTTC
TRBJ2-7 | TRBD1 | - | TRBV9 | CASSFGQGSYEQYF | TGTGCCAGCAGCTTCGGACAGGGCTCCTACGAGCAGTACTTC
TRBJ2-3 | TRBD2 | - | TRBV7-2 | CASSPSLAGGQDTQYF | TGTGCCAGCAGCCCGTCCCTAGCGGGGGGGCAAGATACGCAGTATTTT
TRBJ2-5 | TRBD2 | medium-sized | TRBV9 | CASTPIAGGLETQYF | TGTGCCAGCACCCCGATAGCGGGAGGTTTAGAGACCCAGTACTTC
TRBJ2-6 | - | - | TRBV9 | CASSPPRTSGANVLTF | TGTGCCAGCAGCCCCCCCCGGACCTCTGGGGCCAACGTCCTGACTTTC
TRBJ2-7 | - | - | TRBV13 | CASSPGGDPSYEQYF | TGTGCCAGCAGCCCCGGCGGGGACCCCTCCTACGAGCAGTACTTC
TRBJ1-5 | - | - | TRBV7-2 | CASSSDMAHQPQHF | TGTGCCAGCAGCTCGGACATGGCGCATCAGCCCCAGCATTTT
TRBJ1-1 | TRBD1 | - | TRBV9 | CASSSTGGNTEAFF | TGTGCCAGCAGCTCCACAGGGGGCAACACTGAAGCTTTCTTT
TRBJ2-1 | TRBD1 | once | TRBV19 | CASSVGTGGYNEQFF | TGTGCCAGTAGTGTGGGGACAGGAGGTTACAATGAGCAGTTCTTC
TRBJ2-7 | - | - | TRBV27 | CASSLSGLRDLSSYEQYF | TGTGCCAGCAGTTTATCGGGCCTCCGGGACCTGAGCTCCTACGAGCAGTACTTC
TRBJ2-3 | - | - | TRBV11-2 | CASSLEFWTTDTQYF | TGTGCCAGCAGCTTAGAATTTTGGACTACAGATACGCAGTATTTT
TRBJ1-1 | TRBD1 | - | TRBV9 | CASSVGRGPEAFF | TGTGCCAGCAGCGTGGGAAGGGGGCCTGAAGCTTTCTTT
TRBJ1-2 | TRBD1 | - | TRBV5-4 | CASSLPGDRERGGYTF | TGTGCCAGCAGCCTTCCCGGCGACAGGGAAAGAGGCGGCTACACCTTC
TRBJ2-7 | - | - | TRBV27 | CASSQRGYEQYF | TGTGCCAGCAGTCAGAGGGGTTACGAGCAGTACTTC
TRBJ2-5 | - | - | TRBV2 | CASSDEAETQYF | TGTGCCAGCAGTGACGAAGCCGAGACCCAGTACTTC
TRBJ1-6 | - | - | TRBV11-3 | CASSIWTDSPLHF | TGTGCCAGCAGCATTTGGACAGATTCACCCCTCCACTTT
TRBJ2-3 | - | few | TRBV3-1/TRBV3-2 | CASSQLLTDTQYF | TGTGCCAGCAGCCAACTCCTCACAGATACGCAGTATTTT
TRBJ1-2 | TRBD1 | - | TRBV5-6 | CASSEGTGRNRGYTF | TGTGCCAGCAGCGAGGGGACAGGTCGTAATCGTGGCTACACCTTC
TRBJ1-5 | - | - | TRBV12-5 | CASGLVRGTGNQPQHF | TGTGCTAGTGGTTTGGTACGGGGCACGGGCAATCAGCCCCAGCATTTT
TRBJ2-5 | - | - | TRBV11-3 | CASSHELAVIQETQYF | TGTGCCAGCAGTCACGAACTAGCCGTTATCCAAGAGACCCAGTACTTC
TRBJ2-3 | TRBD2 | - | TRBV5-6 | CASSLRTSATTDTQYF | TGTGCCAGCAGCTTGAGAACTAGCGCAACCACAGATACGCAGTATTTT
TRBJ1-4 | - | - | TRBV18 | CASSQGSGEKLFF | TGTGCCAGCTCACAGGGGAGCGGGGAAAAACTGTTTTTT
TRBJ2-7 | TRBD1 | - | TRBV5-8 | CASSLQGFSYEQYF | TGTGCCAGCAGCCTACAGGGGTTCTCCTACGAGCAGTACTTC
TRBJ2-7 | - | few | TRBV20-1 | CSARIGPRQYF | TGCAGTGCTAGAATCGGGCCGAGGCAGTACTTC
TRBJ2-5 | - | - | TRBV6-6 | CASSSETQYF | TGTGCCAGCAGTTCGGAGACCCAGTACTTC
TRBJ2-1 | TRBD2 | - | TRBV7-2 | CASSLAGGYNEQFF | TGTGCCAGCAGCTTAGCGGGGGGGTACAATGAGCAGTTCTTC
TRBJ2-1 | - | once | TRBV18 | CASSQDDYNEQFF | TGTGCCAGCTCACAGGACGATTACAATGAGCAGTTCTTC
TRBJ2-2 | - | once | TRBV3-1/TRBV3-2 | CASPEVSGELFF | TGTGCCAGCCCAGAGGTGAGCGGGGAGCTGTTTTTT
TRBJ2-7 | TRBD1 | - | TRBV29-1 | CSVSNRGEQYF | TGCAGCGTATCCAACAGGGGCGAGCAGTACTTC
TRBJ1-2 | - | - | TRBV6-1 | CASSEERGQNYGYTF | TGTGCCAGCAGTGAAGAAAGGGGTCAGAACTATGGCTACACCTTC
TRBJ1-1 | - | few | TRBV29-1 | CSALNTEAFF | TGCAGCGCTCTGAACACTGAAGCTTTCTTT
TRBJ2-3 | - | - | TRBV5-1 | CASSLGSGPLGDTQYF | TGCGCCAGCAGCTTGGGTTCCGGACCCCTGGGGGATACGCAGTATTTT
TRBJ1-2 | TRBD1 | - | TRBV5-1 | CASSPEGQGYHTF | TGCGCCAGCAGCCCTGAGGGACAGGGTTACCACACCTTC
TRBJ2-5 | TRBD1 | - | TRBV19 | CASSAGTGGAETQYF | TGTGCCAGTAGTGCGGGGACAGGAGGGGCTGAGACCCAGTACTTC
TRBJ1-6 | - | - | TRBV5-4 | CASSLARGSTSVYSPLHF | TGTGCCAGCAGCTTGGCCAGGGGCAGCACCTCTGTTTATTCACCCCTCCACTTT
TRBJ2-5 | TRBD1 | few | TRBV7-7 | CASSRDRFTQYF | TGTGCTAGCAGCAGGGACAGGTTCACCCAGTACTTC
TRBJ2-5 | - | - | TRBV5-1 | CASSPLAEQETQYF | TGCGCCAGCAGCCCTTTAGCGGAACAAGAGACCCAGTACTTC
TRBJ2-7 | TRBD1 | - | TRBV30 | CAWSPRGRNSYEQYF | TGTGCCTGGAGCCCAAGGGGGCGGAACTCCTACGAGCAGTACTTC
TRBJ2-3 | - | - | TRBV5-1 | CASSLGGSTDTQYF | TGCGCCAGCAGCTTGGGCGGTAGCACAGATACGCAGTATTTT
TRBJ2-7 | - | - | TRBV6-6 | CASNTPGSSYEQYF | TGTGCCAGCAACACCCCCGGGAGCTCCTACGAGCAGTACTTC
TRBJ2-7 | - | once | TRBV25-1 | CASSDGMGYTYEQYF | TGTGCCAGCAGTGACGGCATGGGGTATACCTACGAGCAGTACTTC
TRBJ2-5 | - | - | TRBV7-8 | CASSLWSGWETQYF | TGTGCCAGCAGCTTATGGTCTGGATGGGAGACCCAGTACTTC
TRBJ1-2 | - | - | TRBV7-2 | CASSERVRRSPGYTF | TGTGCCAGCAGCGAAAGGGTTAGGAGGAGTCCGGGCTACACCTTC